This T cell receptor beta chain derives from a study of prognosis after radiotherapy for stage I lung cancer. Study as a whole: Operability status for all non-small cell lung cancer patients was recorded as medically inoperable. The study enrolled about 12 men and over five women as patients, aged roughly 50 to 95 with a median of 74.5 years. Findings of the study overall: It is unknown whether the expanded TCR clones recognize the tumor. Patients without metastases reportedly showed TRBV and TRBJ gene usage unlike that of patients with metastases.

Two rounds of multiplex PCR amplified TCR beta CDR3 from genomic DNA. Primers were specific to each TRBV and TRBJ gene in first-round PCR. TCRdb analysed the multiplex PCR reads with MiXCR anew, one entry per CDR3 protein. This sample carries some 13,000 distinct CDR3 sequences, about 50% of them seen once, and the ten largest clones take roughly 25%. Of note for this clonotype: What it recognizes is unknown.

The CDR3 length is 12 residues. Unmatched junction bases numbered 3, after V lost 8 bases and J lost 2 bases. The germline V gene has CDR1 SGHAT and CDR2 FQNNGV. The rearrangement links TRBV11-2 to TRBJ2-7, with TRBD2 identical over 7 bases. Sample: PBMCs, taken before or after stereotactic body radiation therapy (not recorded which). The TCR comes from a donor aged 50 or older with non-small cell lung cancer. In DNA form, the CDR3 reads TGTGCCAGCTCTCTAGCGGCCTACGAGCAGTACTTC. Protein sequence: CASSLAAYEQYF.